Below, 23 T cell receptor beta chains from the same sample are listed, as sequenced in a study of Tregs in tolerant kidney transplant recipients (dated 2019 in TCRdb). Library preparation used the immunoSEQ multiplex PCR assay. As stored in TCRdb, this immuneACCESS dataset retains in-frame rearrangements with V and J assigned. A fraction of the clones does not appear; measured against another copy, unresolved V genes explain less than half of the discrepancy, and the remainder lacks a known reason. The sample data list 60,000 or so clones, and around 88% of these were observed just once. 4% to 6.5% of the sample comes from the top ten. Sequencing was performed on CD4+ T cells from blood. These receptors all stem from a human donor in good health.

The rearrangement links TRBV2 to TRBJ2-5; D might be TRBD2 (6 bases). V lost 6 bases and J 1 base, leaving 15 bases between the germline ends. The CDR3 runs 15 residues. CDR1 is SNHLY, CDR2 FYNNEI, per germline. CDR3 DNA sequence: TGTGCCAGCAGCCCTCAGACTAGTTTCCAAGAGACCCAGTACTTC. Translating gives CASSPQTSFQETQYF.

This chain joins TRBV5-4 and TRBJ2-3; TRBD1 aligns across 7 bases. The CDR3 consists of 14 residues. Germline assignment: CDR1 SGHNT and CDR2 YYREEE (reference sequence). Unmatched junction bases numbered 3, after V lost 1 base and J lost 4 bases. The CDR3, as DNA: TGTGCCAGCAGCTTGAGACAGGGTGCAGATACGCAGTATTTT. It codes for CASSLRQGADTQYF.

This chain links TRBV7-6 with TRBJ2-7; D might be TRBD2 (5 bases). This CDR3 is 16 amino acids long. V gave up 1 base and J gave up 3 bases, with 16 bases separating them. Germline V lookup: CDR1 SGHVS, CDR2 FNYEAQ. CDR3 protein: CASSLGRHSEGYEQYF. CDR3 coding DNA: TGTGCCAGCAGCTTAGGGAGACATTCAGAGGGCTACGAGCAGTACTTC.

V usage is TRBV4-3 and J usage is TRBJ1-1, with D hard to call. The length of the CDR3 is 14 residues. Trimming removed 1 base from V and 1 base from J, with 7 bases in between. Looked up from germline, CDR1 is LGHNA and CDR2 is YSLEER. The CDR3 region has the DNA TGCGCCAGCAGCCAAGTTCCAGGGAACACTGAAGCTTTCTTT. Translation: CASSQVPGNTEAFF.

The rearrangement links TRBV7-9 to TRBJ2-5; tentatively, D is TRBD2 (5 bases). This CDR3 comprises 14 residues. Trimming removed 5 bases from V and 5 bases from J, with 15 bases in between. CDR1 is SEHNR, CDR2 FQNEAQ, per germline (reference sequence). The DNA for the CDR3 is TGTGCCAGCAGCCTTGAGGGCGATCGGGAGACCCAGTACTTC. The encoded protein is CASSLEGDRETQYF.

The chain uses TRBV5-8 and TRBJ2-7; tentatively, D is TRBD1 (5 bases). Germline CDR1 is SGHTS and CDR2 is YDEGEE. The CDR3 has 13 amino acids. V shed 4 bases and J shed 5 bases, with 13 bases lying between them. CDR3 sequence: CASSLTDPHEQYF. The CDR3 DNA reads TGTGCCAGCAGCCTGACAGATCCCCACGAGCAGTACTTC.

This chain connects TRBV4-1 to TRBJ2-3; D not certain. The V gene's germline CDR1 is MGHRA and CDR2 YSYEKL. Trimming stripped 3 bases from V and 6 bases from J, with 10 bases between. The CDR3 is made up of 13 amino acids. The CDR3 reads CASSQNRADTQYF. The CDR3 region has the DNA TGCGCCAGCAGCCAGAACCGGGCTGATACGCAGTATTTT.

The chain couples TRBV4-1 to TRBJ2-7; D gene ambiguous. The CDR3 runs 15 residues. Germline V gene sequence: CDR1 MGHRA, CDR2 YSYEKL. V shed 1 base and J shed 2 bases, with 12 bases lying between them. The CDR3 is CASSQGLIGPYEQYF. The CDR3 DNA reads as TGCGCCAGCAGCCAAGGCCTAATCGGGCCCTACGAGCAGTACTTC.

This chain joins TRBV11-3 and TRBJ2-7; 11 bases agree with TRBD2. V gave up 2 bases and J gave up 4 bases; unmatched junction bases: 10. Germline V gene data show CDR1 as SGHNT and CDR2 as YENEEA. The CDR3 is made up of 17 amino acids. Written as DNA, the CDR3 is TGTGCCAGCAGCTTACGAGCCACTAGCGGGAGTAGGTACGAGCAGTACTTC. Its translation is CASSLRATSGSRYEQYF. The complete variable domain, with remaining parts taken from reference TRBV11-3 and TRBJ2-7, reads EAGVVQSPRYKIIEKKQPVAFWCNPISGHNTLYWYLQNLGQGPELLIRYENEEAVDDSQLPKDRFSAERLKGVDSTLKIQPAELGDSAVYLCASSLRATSGSRYEQYFGPGTRLTVT.

The chain has TRBV11-3 and TRBJ1-4, with 9 bases that match TRBD1. CDR1 and CDR2 from the germline V gene are SGHNT and YENEEA. This CDR3 comprises 15 residues. Trimming at V came to 5 bases and at J to 7 bases, leaving 8 bases not matched to a gene. Written as DNA, the CDR3 is TGTGCCAGCAGCCCCCGGGACAGGGTGACTGAAAAACTGTTTTTT. Translation gives CASSPRDRVTEKLFF.

The chain is built from TRBV7-2 and TRBJ2-1, with 13 bases fitting TRBD2. CDR1 SGHTA and CDR2 FQGNSA come from the germline V gene. The junction had 9 bases not matched to a gene; V was cut back by 6 bases and J by 7 bases. The CDR3 consists of 16 residues. CDR3 DNA sequence: TGTGCCAGCAGTCCGACCGGGACTAGCGGGGCTAATGAGCAGTTCTTC. Protein product: CASSPTGTSGANEQFF.

In this sample, this clone turned up once. The V call is TRBV4-3, the J call TRBJ2-2; 9 bases align to TRBD1. Germline V gene lookup returns CDR1 LGHNA and CDR2 YSLEER. The CDR3 consists of 16 residues. The ends lost 1 base at V and 7 bases at J; junction bases unmatched: 7. CDR3 sequence (DNA): TGCGCCAGCAGCCAAGTTACCGGGACAGGGTACGGGGAGCTGTTTTTT. It encodes CASSQVTGTGYGELFF.

This CDR3 reads CASSVRAAYEQYF. CDR3 nucleotide sequence: TGTGCCAGCAGTGTTAGAGCGGCCTACGAGCAGTACTTC. The chain employs TRBV6-1 and TRBJ2-7, with TRBD2 as a possible D gene (5 bases). This CDR3 spans 13 amino acids. Germline V gives CDR1 MNHNS, CDR2 SASEGT. V dropped 4 bases and J dropped 2 bases, with 9 bases sitting between them.

V gene TRBV11-3 combines with J gene TRBJ2-7, with D possibly being TRBD2 (5 bases). Germline V gene data show CDR1 as SGHNT and CDR2 as YENEEA. This CDR3 contains 15 residues. Trimming left V 2 bases short and J 2 bases short, with 13 bases between. The CDR3 nucleotides are TGTGCCAGCAGCTTAAGTGGACTCAGCCCCTACGAGCAGTACTTC. The encoded protein is CASSLSGLSPYEQYF.

Points on this clone: This clone may be a read error of a much larger clone one base away. The chain combines TRBV7-2 with TRBJ2-1; D perhaps matches TRBD1 (6 bases). The V and J ends lost 2 bases and 7 bases respectively, with 6 bases between them. CDR3 size: 12 residues. Germline V gene sequence: CDR1 SGHTA, CDR2 FQGNSA. The CDR3 region has the DNA TGTGCCAGCAGCTTACAGGGGAATGAGCAGTTCTTC. This encodes CASSLQGNEQFF.

The gene calls are TRBV7-2 and TRBJ2-3; D might be TRBD1 or TRBD2, each matching 5 bases. Germline values: CDR1 SGHTA, CDR2 FQGNSA. V was trimmed by 1 base and J by 8 bases, leaving 16 bases between them. This CDR3 contains 15 residues. The CDR3 bases are TGTGCCAGCAGCTTAGTTGGTGGGGGACGTGTTACGCAGTATTTT. Translation gives CASSLVGGGRVTQYF.

CDR3 region: CASSPRTSAKILAKNIQYF. DNA of the CDR3: TGTGCCAGCAGCCCTCGGACTAGCGCGAAAATTCTAGCCAAAAACATTCAGTACTTC. The gene calls are TRBV7-9 and TRBJ2-4; TRBD2 agrees at 9 bases. The CDR3 spans 19 residues. V gave up 5 bases and J gave up 0 bases; unmatched junction bases: 14. Germline loops: CDR1 SEHNR, CDR2 FQNEAQ (reference sequence).

The V call is TRBV11-2, the J call TRBJ2-7; tentative D call: TRBD2 (5 bases). The CDR3 has 14 amino acids. Germline CDR1 and CDR2: SGHAT and FQNNGV. Trimming stripped 4 bases from V and 3 bases from J, with 13 bases between. The CDR3 region is CASSSGLLSYEQYF. The CDR3 coding sequence is TGTGCCAGCAGCTCCGGACTTCTCAGCTACGAGCAGTACTTC.

The chain has TRBV5-6 and TRBJ1-4, with 7 bases matching TRBD1. Germline CDR1 and CDR2: SGHDT and YYEEEE. This CDR3 comprises 14 residues. V shed 4 bases and J 8 bases; nucleotides not matched to a gene: 8. This CDR3 reads CASSHRDSLEKLFF. CDR3 sequence (DNA): TGTGCCAGCAGCCACCGGGACAGCCTAGAAAAACTGTTTTTT.

This chain joins TRBV11-3 and TRBJ2-3; D not resolved. The CDR3 loop spans 14 amino acids. In germline, CDR1 is SGHNT, CDR2 YENEEA. Trimming pared 3 bases from V and 2 bases from J, leaving 9 bases between. The CDR3 spells CASSFGQNTDTQYF. For the CDR3, the DNA is TGTGCCAGCAGCTTCGGTCAGAACACAGATACGCAGTATTTT. The variable domain in full, with the rest retrieved from reference TRBV11-3 and TRBJ2-3, is EAGVVQSPRYKIIEKKQPVAFWCNPISGHNTLYWYLQNLGQGPELLIRYENEEAVDDSQLPKDRFSAERLKGVDSTLKIQPAELGDSAVYLCASSFGQNTDTQYFGPGTRLTVL.

The chain carries TRBV5-1 and TRBJ1-5, with TRBD1 as a possible D gene (5 bases). Per the germline V gene, CDR1 is SGHRS and CDR2 is YFSETQ. The CDR3 is made up of 14 amino acids. The ends were cut back, 4 bases at V and 5 bases at J, with 13 bases in the middle. The CDR3 region has the DNA TGCGCCAGCAGCCTGGACACTGGATATCAGCCCCAGCATTTT. Translation: CASSLDTGYQPQHF.

This clone was seen a handful of times. The chain employs TRBV14 and TRBJ2-1; D is ambiguous. There are 16 residues in the CDR3. Germline CDR1 and CDR2: SGHDN and FVKESK. Trimming pared 4 bases from V and 5 bases from J, leaving 18 bases between. The CDR3 reads CASSPLGSRVNNEQFF. CDR3 nucleotides: TGTGCCAGCAGCCCATTAGGGTCTCGGGTCAACAATGAGCAGTTCTTC.

This chain uses TRBV6-5 with TRBJ2-1, with 7 nucleotides matching TRBD2. Germline CDR1 MNHEY, CDR2 SVGAGI. This CDR3 is built from 14 residues. V shed 7 bases, J shed 5 bases, and the junction held 8 bases outside the gene matches. The CDR3 DNA reads as TGTGCCAGCAAAGGGCTAGCGGTGAACAATGAGCAGTTCTTC. It is translated as CASKGLAVNNEQFF.